This TCR beta chain comes out of a study of cytotoxic CD8 clonotypes in ibrutinib-treated CLL. Points from the study as a whole: Relative to age-matched healthy donors, clonality at baseline was higher, and it tracked circulating CD8+ T-cell counts. Public clonotypes were rare and shrank or held steady on treatment.

Turning to this clone: The antigen is unknown.

Assay used: immunoSEQ multiplex PCR; TCRdb lists only in-frame clones, some missing. The sample lists about 40,000 clones, 65% to 70% seen once, with more than 6% in the top ten. The source of approximately 2 micrograms of genomic DNA for TCR beta libraries was cryopreserved PBMCs. The clonotype originates from a human donor with chronic lymphocytic leukemia. The specimen comprised PBMCs, sampled at disease progression, from a patient treated with ibrutinib.

The CDR3 spells CASSPESGGTGTEAFF. DNA of the CDR3: TGCGCCAGCAGCCCGGAGAGTGGGGGGACGGGCACTGAAGCTTTCTTT. The chain has TRBV5-1 and TRBJ1-1, with D possibly TRBD1 on 5 matching bases. V was pared by 4 bases and J by 4 bases, with 20 bases between. Germline loops: CDR1 SGHRS, CDR2 YFSETQ. The CDR3 is 16 residues long.